The clone carrying this T cell receptor (beta chain) was recorded at least ten times. Its antigen remains unknown. The sample comes from a study of regulatory T cells in long-lasting Graves disease. Study information: Patients with new Graves' disease had used antithyroid drugs below 3 months.

For TCR beta, libraries came from iRepertoire HTBI primers and Arm-PCR of CDR3 regions. TCRdb processed the multiplex PCR reads anew with MiXCR; each CDR3 protein has one entry. The repertoire has 200,000 to 250,000 distinct CDR3 sequences, around 20% of them found once; the top ten carry approximately 20%. CDR3 length equals 11 residues. V gave up 5 bases and J gave up 6 bases, with 5 bases separating them. Time point defined: newly diagnosed GD, antithyroid drugs for less than 3 months. PBMC-extracted RNA yielded the TCR library. General observations from the study: Under persistent disease, TRBV28, TRBJ1-2 and TRBJ2-5 were used preferentially.

The chain links TRBV12-3 or TRBV12-4 to TRBJ2-1; D not resolved. The receptor's source is a female donor with Graves disease. The sequencing here drew on peripheral blood mononuclear cells (PBMCs), taken at new diagnosis, from a patient treated with antithyroid drugs. In DNA, the CDR3 is TGTGCCAGCAGTCGCTCCAATGAGCAGTTCTTC. Residues: CASSRSNEQFF.